This T cell receptor (beta chain) was identified during a study of response to subunit inactivated influenza vaccine. Per germline, CDR1 SNHLY and CDR2 FYNNEI. The junction had 5 bases not matched to a gene; V was cut back by 3 bases and J by 5 bases. The CDR3 is 15 amino acids. For this clonotype: The antigen is unknown.

Notes on the study in general: T cells newly recruited by each seasonal influenza vaccination are few, the authors suggested.

One entry per CDR3 protein, called by TCRdb with MiXCR from the RT-PCR reads. In the table there are around 490,000 distinct CDR3 sequences, about 8% of which are singletons. The rearrangement joins TRBV2 to TRBJ2-7; TRBD1 matches 12 bases. This sequence originates from a man aged 50-75 years who received an inactivated influenza vaccine. Sample: PBMCs from blood, taken approximately 25 months after vaccination. The CDR3 sequence is CASSEGGQGANEQYF. The CDR3 DNA sequence: TGTGCCAGCAGTGAGGGGGGACAGGGGGCGAACGAGCAGTACTTC.